Shown below are 28 T cell receptor beta chains from a single sample sequenced in a study of CD8 T cells in ankylosing spondylitis. General study results and limits: A TCR beta motif of several highly homologous variants seemed to mark ankylosing spondylitis blood.

Their specific antigens are unknown. One entry per CDR3 protein results from TCRdb running MiXCR on the 5' RACE reads. The repertoire holds 650,000 to 800,000 distinct CDR3 sequences, around 17% seen once, with roughly a fifth in the top ten. Sequencing was performed on blood, either unsorted or a sorted T cell fraction (not recorded which). The receptors originated from a male donor with ankylosing spondylitis.

This clonotype was detected only a few times. The rearrangement joins TRBV7-3 to TRBJ2-1; 7 bases are shared with TRBD2. The CDR3 contains 15 residues. Germline-derived CDR1 and CDR2 are SGHTA and FQGTGA. Trimming at V came to 3 bases and at J to 5 bases, leaving 7 bases not matched to a gene. CDR3 in amino acids: CASSFSGAADNEQFF. For the CDR3, the DNA is TGTGCCAGCAGCTTCAGCGGGGCTGCAGACAATGAGCAGTTCTTC.

This clonotype appeared a few times. The rearrangement joins TRBV28 to TRBJ2-5; D not certain. Trimming left V 1 base short and J 3 bases short, with 9 bases between. The CDR3 extends over 14 amino acids. Germline V gives CDR1 MDHEN, CDR2 SYDVKM. For the CDR3, the DNA is TGTGCCAGCAGTTTATTCTTCCAGAAAGAGACCCAGTACTTC. Translation gives CASSLFFQKETQYF.

This clonotype occurred once. The gene calls are TRBV9 and TRBJ2-1; 7 bases fit TRBD2. Germline V gene data show CDR1 as SGDLS and CDR2 as YYNGEE. V lost 3 bases, J lost 5 bases, and 8 bases stayed unmatched. The CDR3 is 15 residues long. The DNA for the CDR3 is TGTGCCAGCAGCGCAGGAGGGCTAGCGGACAATGAGCAGTTCTTC. Amino acids: CASSAGGLADNEQFF.

This clonotype was recorded many times. The V gene is TRBV20-1, the J gene TRBJ2-1, with 10 bases identical to TRBD2. CDR3 length: 14 residues. V shed 8 bases, J shed 7 bases, and the junction held 11 bases outside the gene matches. Germline assignment: CDR1 DFQATT and CDR2 SNEGSKA (reference sequence). The CDR3 sequence is CSSPTSGSSNEQFF. The DNA of the CDR3 is TGCAGTTCTCCGACTAGCGGGTCGTCGAATGAGCAGTTCTTC.

Worth noting for this clonotype: The germline gene is not matched at one end of the junction; a read error may be the cause. The rearrangement uses TRBV27 and TRBJ2-7; TRBD2 aligns across 12 bases. The CDR3 covers 16 residues. Germline V lookup: CDR1 MNHEY, CDR2 SMNVEV (reference sequence). DNA of the CDR3: TGTGCCAGCAGTCTATCCGGACTAGCGGGACCGGGTGAGCAGTACTTC. It codes for CASSLSGLAGPGEQYF.

The chain couples TRBV13 to TRBJ2-1; TRBD2 is a possible D gene (5 bases). The CDR3 has 17 amino acids. V was pared by 0 bases and J by 1 base, with 13 bases between. The germline V gene has CDR1 PRHDT and CDR2 FYEKMQ (reference sequence). CDR3 nucleotide sequence: TGTGCCAGCAGCTTAGGTCCCTTGGGAGAATCCTACAATGAGCAGTTCTTC. Translating it yields CASSLGPLGESYNEQFF.

This chain connects TRBV5-1 to TRBJ1-2; D call uncertain. The CDR3 covers 14 residues. Germline-derived CDR1 and CDR2 are SGHRS and YFSETQ. Trimming removed 4 bases from V and 4 bases from J, with 14 bases in between. Written as DNA, the CDR3 is TGCGCCAGCAGCCCCTCACATGGGCGCTATGGCTACACCTTC. Translated: CASSPSHGRYGYTF.

This chain connects TRBV6-5 to TRBJ1-5, with D possibly TRBD1 on 5 matching bases. Trimming cost V 0 bases and J 0 bases, with 15 bases left between them. The CDR3 totals 18 residues. Germline V lookup: CDR1 MNHEY, CDR2 SVGAGI. The DNA for the CDR3 is TGTGCCAGCAGTTACTCCGACCCAGGGATCCATAGCAATCAGCCCCAGCATTTT. It yields the protein CASSYSDPGIHSNQPQHF.

This clonotype was observed a few times. The chain links TRBV28 to TRBJ2-6; D perhaps matches TRBD1 (5 bases). The germline CDR1 and CDR2 sequences are MDHEN and SYDVKM. Trimming pared 5 bases from V and 4 bases from J, leaving 18 bases between. This CDR3 is built from 17 residues. The CDR3 sequence is CASSHNQGSRGANVLTF. The CDR3 coding sequence is TGTGCCAGCAGTCACAACCAGGGTTCGAGGGGGGCCAACGTCCTGACTTTC.

This chain uses TRBV2 with TRBJ2-1, with 8 positions matching TRBD2. Germline V gives CDR1 SNHLY, CDR2 FYNNEI. This CDR3 has 16 residues. Trimming removed 6 bases from V and 0 bases from J; junction bases left unmatched: 7. The CDR3 DNA follows: TGTGCCAGCAGGAGTCCCCTAGCGGGCTCCTACAATGAGCAGTTCTTC. Its protein is CASRSPLAGSYNEQFF. Filled out from reference TRBV2 and TRBJ2-1, the complete variable domain reads EPEVTQTPSHQVTQMGQEVILRCVPISNHLYFYWYRQILGQKVEFLVSFYNNEISEKSEIFDDQFSVERPDGSNFTLKIRSTKLEDSAMYFCASRSPLAGSYNEQFFGPGTRLTVL.

The genes are TRBV24-1 and TRBJ2-1, with D perhaps being TRBD1 or TRBD2 (5 bases each). This CDR3 is 14 amino acids long. V was trimmed by 9 bases and J by 10 bases, leaving 21 bases between them. Germline loops: CDR1 KGHDR, CDR2 SFDVKD. DNA for the CDR3: TGTGCCACCTCGGGACCCGGTGCGGTCGGGGAGCAGTTCTTC. This sequence encodes CATSGPGAVGEQFF.

This chain joins TRBV9 and TRBJ2-1; no clear D gene. The germline gives CDR1 SGDLS, CDR2 YYNGEE. Trimming removed 0 bases from V and 2 bases from J, with 3 bases in between. This CDR3 region has 13 residues. The CDR3 DNA follows: TGTGCCAGCAGCGTAGACGCCTACAATGAGCAGTTCTTC. It is translated as CASSVDAYNEQFF. Full variable domain (rest looked up from reference TRBV9 and TRBJ2-1): DSGVTQTPKHLITATGQRVTLRCSPRSGDLSVYWYQQSLDQGLQFLIQYYNGEERAKGNILERFSAQQFPDLHSELNLSSLELGDSALYFCASSVDAYNEQFFGPGTRLTVL.

The chain employs TRBV6-1 and TRBJ2-7, with 8 bases fitting TRBD1. The CDR3 sequence is 14 residues long. The junction had 11 bases not matched to a gene; V was cut back by 7 bases and J by 6 bases. The germline V gene has CDR1 MNHNS and CDR2 SASEGT. The DNA for the CDR3 is TGTGCCAGCACCCCGACAGGGGTGGAGCGCGAGCAGTACTTC. Encoded protein: CASTPTGVEREQYF.

This clonotype was counted many times. The V and J genes are TRBV12-3 or TRBV12-4 and TRBJ2-1, with 14 bases aligning to TRBD2. The junction had 9 bases not matched to a gene; V was cut back by 5 bases and J by 0 bases. The CDR3 extends over 19 amino acids. CDR3 sequence: CASSELGLAGVSSYNEQFF. DNA of the CDR3: TGTGCCAGCAGTGAATTGGGACTAGCGGGAGTGAGCTCCTACAATGAGCAGTTCTTC.

The chain carries TRBV20-1 and TRBJ2-7, with TRBD2 as a possible D gene (6 bases). The V end lost 0 bases, the J end lost 3 bases, and 21 bases lay between the germline ends. Germline V gene sequence: CDR1 DFQATT, CDR2 SNEGSKA (reference sequence). CDR3 length: 17 amino acids. The CDR3 sequence: CSARETKIRDFFYEQYF. CDR3 nucleotides: TGCAGTGCTAGAGAGACGAAGATCAGGGACTTTTTCTACGAGCAGTACTTC.

In its sample, this clonotype was seen many times. The chain uses TRBV12-3 or TRBV12-4 and TRBJ2-2; D not certain. CDR3 length: 11 residues. Trimming left V 7 bases short and J 3 bases short, with 3 bases between. In nucleotides, the CDR3 is TGTGCCAGCATTCACACCGGGGAGCTGTTTTTT. Encoded protein: CASIHTGELFF.

V gene TRBV10-3 combines with J gene TRBJ1-6, with TRBD1 as a possible D gene (6 bases). The CDR3 has 14 residues. The germline gives CDR1 ENHRY, CDR2 SYGVKD. V lost 4 bases and J lost 7, with 11 bases in between. CDR3 in amino acids: CAISGGQQNSPLHF. The CDR3 DNA is TGTGCCATCAGTGGGGGGCAGCAGAATTCACCCCTCCACTTT.

This chain joins TRBV10-3 and TRBJ1-2, with TRBD1 matching over 8 bases. Germline CDR1 ENHRY, CDR2 SYGVKD. This CDR3 has 14 residues. The trim removed 4 bases at V and 8 bases at J, leaving 9 bases unmatched. The CDR3 DNA follows: TGTGCCATCAGTGGAACAGGGGGAGGAAGAGGCTACACCTTC. Amino acid sequence: CAISGTGGGRGYTF.

This clonotype was counted a few times. V and J are TRBV5-1 and TRBJ2-3; tentative D call: TRBD2 (7 bases). Between the trimmed V and J ends, which lost 1 base and 1 base, there was a span of 16 bases. This CDR3 region has 17 residues. Per the germline V gene, CDR1 is SGHRS and CDR2 is YFSETQ. CDR3 region: CASSLIVRGARTDTQYF. The CDR3 DNA follows: TGCGCCAGCAGCTTGATTGTTCGGGGGGCCCGCACAGATACGCAGTATTTT.

This chain uses TRBV5-1 with TRBJ2-1; D uncertain. Germline assignment: CDR1 SGHRS and CDR2 YFSETQ. Trimming stripped 1 base from V and 1 base from J, with 9 bases between. This CDR3 is built from 15 residues. The CDR3 sequence: CASSLQVGSYNEQFF. In DNA, the CDR3 is TGCGCCAGCAGCTTGCAGGTGGGGTCCTACAATGAGCAGTTCTTC.

The chain links TRBV4-1 to TRBJ1-1; TRBD1 matches at 7 bases. CDR1 MGHRA and CDR2 YSYEKL come from the germline V gene. The CDR3 has 15 residues. After removal of 6 bases from V and 5 bases from J, the junction contained 12 bases not matched to a gene. CDR3 region: CASSYPSGGGTEAFF. CDR3 DNA sequence: TGCGCCAGCAGTTACCCCTCAGGGGGAGGGACTGAAGCTTTCTTT.

This chain joins TRBV12-3 or TRBV12-4 and TRBJ2-3; 7 bases align to TRBD2. This CDR3 spans 15 amino acids. The trim removed 6 bases at V and 0 bases at J, leaving 6 bases unmatched. The CDR3 nucleotides are TGTGCCAGCAGACAAGCGGGGTCGAGCACAGATACGCAGTATTTT. Protein product: CASRQAGSSTDTQYF.

This clonotype was counted only a few times. This chain joins TRBV20-1 and TRBJ2-3; TRBD2 aligns across 7 bases. The CDR3 spans 14 residues. Germline V gene data show CDR1 as DFQATT and CDR2 as SNEGSKA (reference sequence). J gave up 4 bases and V 0 bases, and 4 bases lay outside the gene matches. The CDR3 reads CSAREGGRADTQYF. The CDR3 DNA sequence: TGCAGTGCTAGAGAGGGAGGGCGGGCAGATACGCAGTATTTT.

This clonotype came up a few times. V gene TRBV9 combines with J gene TRBJ1-1; D gene ambiguous. V was pared by 0 bases and J by 5 bases, with 8 bases between. CDR3 length: 13 amino acids. Germline lookup yields CDR1 SGDLS and CDR2 YYNGEE. CDR3 sequence: CASSVVPATEAFF. The CDR3 DNA reads as TGTGCCAGCAGCGTAGTCCCCGCAACTGAAGCTTTCTTT.

This clonotype appeared a few times. J is TRBJ2-7 and V is TRBV24-1, with 10 bases identical to TRBD1. The CDR3 is 16 amino acids. Germline lookup yields CDR1 KGHDR and CDR2 SFDVKD. Losses at the gene ends were 4 bases for V and 3 bases for J; bases not matched to a gene: 8. This CDR3 reads CATSEYRDRGHYEQYF. The CDR3 DNA follows: TGTGCCACCAGTGAGTACCGGGACAGGGGCCACTACGAGCAGTACTTC.

Only a few counts were recorded for this clonotype. The gene calls are TRBV6-2 or TRBV6-3 and TRBJ2-5; D could derive from TRBD1 or TRBD2 (5 bases each). The CDR3 contains 15 residues. The germline V and J ends were trimmed by 0 bases and 1 base, with 9 bases remaining between them. Germline CDR1 and CDR2: MNHEY and SVGEGT. CDR3 sequence (DNA): TGTGCCAGCAGTTACTCGAGGGGCAGCCAAGAGACCCAGTACTTC. Protein: CASSYSRGSQETQYF.

This sequence joins TRBV12-3 or TRBV12-4 and TRBJ1-1, with D possibly being TRBD1 (6 bases). V lost 1 base and J lost 1, with 16 bases in between. The CDR3 sequence is 17 residues long. The CDR3 reads CASSLVSWEDRNTEAFF. CDR3 nucleotides: TGTGCCAGCAGTTTAGTTTCGTGGGAGGACAGGAACACTGAAGCTTTCTTT.

This chain connects TRBV12-3 or TRBV12-4 to TRBJ2-7; 11 bases fit TRBD2. V lost 3 bases and J lost 2; bases outside the gene matches: 6. The CDR3 is 16 amino acids. DNA for the CDR3: TGTGCCAGCAGTTTTGACCGACTAGCGGGGACCTACGAGCAGTACTTC. It codes for CASSFDRLAGTYEQYF.